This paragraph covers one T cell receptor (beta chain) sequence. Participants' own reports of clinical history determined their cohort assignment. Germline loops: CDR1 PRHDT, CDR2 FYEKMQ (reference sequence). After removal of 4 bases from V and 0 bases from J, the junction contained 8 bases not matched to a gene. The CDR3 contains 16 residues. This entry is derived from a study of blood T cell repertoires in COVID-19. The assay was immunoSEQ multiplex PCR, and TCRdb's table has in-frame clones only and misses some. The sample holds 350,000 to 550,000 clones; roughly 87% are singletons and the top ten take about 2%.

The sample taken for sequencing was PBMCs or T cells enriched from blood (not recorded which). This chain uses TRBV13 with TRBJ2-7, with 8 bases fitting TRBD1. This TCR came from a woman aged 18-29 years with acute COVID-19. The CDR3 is CASSSHGQGSSYEQYF. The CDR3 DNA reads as TGTGCCAGCAGCTCCCACGGACAGGGTAGCTCCTACGAGCAGTACTTC. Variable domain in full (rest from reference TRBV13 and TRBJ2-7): AAGVIQSPRHLIKEKRETATLKCYPIPRHDTVYWYQQGPGQDPQFLISFYEKMQSDKGSIPDRFSAQQFSDYHSELNMSSLELGDSALYFCASSSHGQGSSYEQYFGPGTRLTVT.